This T cell receptor beta chain was sequenced in a study of OX40 agonist ivuxolimab in advanced cancers. Whole-study findings and limits: Doses of 0.1 to 3.0 mg/kg were accompanied by clonal expansion of CD4+ and CD8+ blood T cells by week 6.

Concerning this clone: Its target is unknown.

The length of the CDR3 is 16 residues. Profiling relied on immunoSEQ multiplex PCR, and the TCRdb table lists in-frame clones only, not all of them. There are 30,000 to 40,000 clones in the sample; around 85% occur only once, and about 14% lies in the top ten. The specimen comprised CD4+ or CD8+ T cells sorted from blood, sampled in a trial of the OX40 agonist ivuxolimab. This sequence originates from an adult with an advanced solid tumor such as melanoma, head and neck, liver or kidney cancer. This rearrangement joins TRBV23-1 to TRBJ1-6; tentatively, D is TRBD1 (5 bases). TRBV23-1 is filed as an ORF, its function uncertain. CDR3 coding DNA: TGCGCAGCAGTAGTATTGGGGGGACGCTATAATTCACCCCTCCACTTT. Protein sequence: CAAVVLGGRYNSPLHF.